Listed below are T cell receptor beta chains from one sample, sequenced in a study of tumor-infiltrating lymphocytes in primary liver carcinoma. TCRdb recomputed calls from the multiplex PCR reads with MiXCR, one row per CDR3 protein. The data contain 300,000 to 350,000 distinct CDR3 sequences, roughly two thirds of them singletons. The sequenced sample was peripheral blood. These receptors all stem from a man aged 35-49 years with primary liver carcinoma and hepatitis B virus infection. Both conserved end residues are part of each CDR3. Fields, in order: D gene, V gene, clone size, J gene, CDR3 DNA, CDR3 protein. D genes are given only for firm matches. Clone sizes are given selectively: once, few, many, or a class where the clone is expanded.

D gene: .; V gene: TRBV5-4; clone size: .; J gene: TRBJ2-1; CDR3 DNA: TGTGCCAGCAGCCGCCCAGGGTGGGAAAGCTCCTACAATGAGCAGTTCTTC; CDR3 protein: CASSRPGWESSYNEQFF
D gene: .; V gene: TRBV4-3; clone size: many; J gene: TRBJ2-7; CDR3 DNA: TGCGCCAGCAGCCAAGATGAGACCCGGGCGGGGGAGCAGTACTTC; CDR3 protein: CASSQDETRAGEQYF
D gene: .; V gene: TRBV14; clone size: .; J gene: TRBJ2-1; CDR3 DNA: TGTGCCAGCAGCTTCCGTACGGGGTGGCGGCAGTTCTTC; CDR3 protein: CASSFRTGWRQFF
D gene: .; V gene: TRBV2; clone size: .; J gene: TRBJ2-1; CDR3 DNA: TGTGCCAGCAGTGAATGGCGGGAATTGGAGCAGTTCTTC; CDR3 protein: CASSEWRELEQFF
D gene: .; V gene: TRBV5-4; clone size: once; J gene: TRBJ2-7; CDR3 DNA: TGTGCCAGCAGCGGAGGGACAGTTACCAAGCAGTACTTC; CDR3 protein: CASSGGTVTKQYF
D gene: TRBD1; V gene: TRBV5-4; clone size: .; J gene: TRBJ2-7; CDR3 DNA: TGTGCCAGCAGCAGTGACAGGGGGAAAGGCGACCAGCAGTACTTC; CDR3 protein: CASSSDRGKGDQQYF
D gene: .; V gene: TRBV11-2; clone size: .; J gene: TRBJ2-1; CDR3 DNA: TGTGCCAGCAGCGTAGAACTAGGCTCCTACGATGAGCAGCTCTTC; CDR3 protein: CASSVELGSYDEQLF
D gene: TRBD2; V gene: TRBV11-2; clone size: .; J gene: TRBJ2-5; CDR3 DNA: TGTGCCAGCAGCGTGGGACTAGCGGGAGCCAGATCCTACAATGAGCAGTACTTC; CDR3 protein: CASSVGLAGARSYNEQYF
D gene: .; V gene: TRBV29-1; clone size: many; J gene: TRBJ2-7; CDR3 DNA: TGCAGCGTTGAAACAGGCCTCAAGCAGTACTTC; CDR3 protein: CSVETGLKQYF
D gene: .; V gene: TRBV6-6; clone size: .; J gene: TRBJ1-2; CDR3 DNA: TGTACCAGCAGTTACTTGCGGGACGGCTCTATTGGCTATGGCTACACCTTC; CDR3 protein: CTSSYLRDGSIGYGYTF
D gene: .; V gene: TRBV11-2; clone size: .; J gene: TRBJ2-7; CDR3 DNA: TGTGCCAGCAGCGCCCTGGCGAGAGACTACCAGCAGTACTTC; CDR3 protein: CASSALARDYQQYF
D gene: TRBD1; V gene: TRBV18; clone size: once; J gene: TRBJ2-7; CDR3 DNA: TGTGCCAGCTCGGAGCGGGACAGGGTCTACGAGCAGTACTTC; CDR3 protein: CASSERDRVYEQYF
D gene: TRBD2; V gene: TRBV6-2/TRBV6-3; clone size: once; J gene: TRBJ2-1; CDR3 DNA: TGTGCCACCTACGCGGCGGGAGAAGGGAATGAGCAGTTCTTC; CDR3 protein: CATYAAGEGNEQFF
D gene: TRBD1; V gene: TRBV11-2; clone size: .; J gene: TRBJ2-7; CDR3 DNA: TGTGCCAGCAGCTGGCGCCCGGGACAGGGTGTTCCGAGCTCCTACGAGAAGTACTTC; CDR3 protein: CASSWRPGQGVPSSYEKYF
D gene: .; V gene: TRBV12-3/TRBV12-4; clone size: .; J gene: TRBJ1-3; CDR3 DNA: TGTGCCAGCAATTCTGAAACCACCATATATTTT; CDR3 protein: CASNSETTIYF
D gene: .; V gene: TRBV7-9; clone size: .; J gene: TRBJ1-5; CDR3 DNA: TGTGCCAGGAGCTCGGACGGGGCGATGCAGCCCCAGCATTTT; CDR3 protein: CARSSDGAMQPQHF
D gene: .; V gene: TRBV6-5; clone size: once; J gene: TRBJ2-5; CDR3 DNA: TGTGTCAGCAGTCAGACTCAGACTCAGTACTTC; CDR3 protein: CVSSQTQTQYF
D gene: .; V gene: TRBV11-2; clone size: .; J gene: TRBJ2-7; CDR3 DNA: TGTGCCAGCAGCACATCGTTAGGAGGATCCTACGAGCAGTACTTC; CDR3 protein: CASSTSLGGSYEQYF
D gene: .; V gene: TRBV29-1; clone size: few; J gene: TRBJ2-3; CDR3 DNA: TGTATCGTTGAAGCCGCACCGCGGAGCACAGATACGCAGTATTTT; CDR3 protein: CIVEAAPRSTDTQYF
D gene: TRBD2; V gene: TRBV4-3; clone size: many; J gene: TRBJ2-7; CDR3 DNA: TGCGCCAGCAGCCAAGTCATAAGCGGGAGGAGTTACGAGCAGTACTTC; CDR3 protein: CASSQVISGRSYEQYF
D gene: .; V gene: TRBV5-5; clone size: .; J gene: TRBJ2-1; CDR3 DNA: TGTGCCAGCAGCTTGGTCCTGGGTAGTGATGAGCAGTTCTTC; CDR3 protein: CASSLVLGSDEQFF
D gene: TRBD2; V gene: TRBV12-3/TRBV12-4; clone size: .; J gene: TRBJ2-7; CDR3 DNA: TGTGCCAGCACCCCGGGACTAGCGGGAGGTATAACCTACGAGCAGTACTTC; CDR3 protein: CASTPGLAGGITYEQYF
D gene: .; V gene: TRBV10-1; clone size: many; J gene: TRBJ1-1; CDR3 DNA: TGCGCCAGCAGTGAGTCGGCCAGTTTGACCGAAGCTTTCTTT; CDR3 protein: CASSESASLTEAFF
D gene: .; V gene: TRBV6-5; clone size: .; J gene: TRBJ2-3; CDR3 DNA: TGTGCCATCAGTTCCCAAACTGGGGATACGCAGTATTTT; CDR3 protein: CAISSQTGDTQYF
D gene: .; V gene: TRBV29-1; clone size: many; J gene: TRBJ1-2; CDR3 DNA: TGCAGCGTTGAGAGTTCCAGGCTGGGCTACACCTTC; CDR3 protein: CSVESSRLGYTF
D gene: .; V gene: TRBV6-5; clone size: .; J gene: TRBJ2-2; CDR3 DNA: TGTGACAGCAGTTACGCCCAGAGCACAGGGGAGCTGTTTTTT; CDR3 protein: CDSSYAQSTGELFF
D gene: .; V gene: TRBV6-6; clone size: .; J gene: TRBJ2-7; CDR3 DNA: TGTGCCAGCGGGAGCCGTGACAGTTACGAGCAGTACTTC; CDR3 protein: CASGSRDSYEQYF
D gene: .; V gene: TRBV11-2; clone size: .; J gene: TRBJ2-1; CDR3 DNA: TGTGCCAGCAGCATTAGTGGGACCTCCTACAGTGAGCAGTTCTTC; CDR3 protein: CASSISGTSYSEQFF
D gene: .; V gene: TRBV19; clone size: once; J gene: TRBJ2-5; CDR3 DNA: TGTGCCAGTACTGGGGGGGCGGTGGAGACCCAGTACTTC; CDR3 protein: CASTGGAVETQYF
D gene: TRBD2; V gene: TRBV5-4; clone size: .; J gene: TRBJ2-7; CDR3 DNA: TGTGCCAGCAGCTCCGCGACTAGCGGTAACTCCTACGAGCAGTACTTC; CDR3 protein: CASSSATSGNSYEQYF
D gene: .; V gene: TRBV6-5; clone size: once; J gene: TRBJ2-6; CDR3 DNA: TGTGCCAGCAGACACGACAGTGGGCTTCAAGGGGGGGCCAACGTCCTGACTTTC; CDR3 protein: CASRHDSGLQGGANVLTF
D gene: .; V gene: TRBV28; clone size: .; J gene: TRBJ1-1; CDR3 DNA: TGTGCCAGCAGTTCCTCATTGTCGGGGGCTTTCTTT; CDR3 protein: CASSSSLSGAFF
D gene: .; V gene: TRBV11-2; clone size: .; J gene: TRBJ1-2; CDR3 DNA: TGCGCCAGCAGCTTGGACGGAAATTATGGCTACACCTTC; CDR3 protein: CASSLDGNYGYTF
D gene: .; V gene: TRBV29-1; clone size: .; J gene: TRBJ1-1; CDR3 DNA: TGCAGCGTTGAAGGGATCCGTAACACTGAAGTTTTCTTT; CDR3 protein: CSVEGIRNTEVFF
D gene: .; V gene: TRBV28; clone size: many; J gene: TRBJ2-3; CDR3 DNA: TGTGCCAGCAGTCCCCGGCCGACAGATACGCAGTATTTT; CDR3 protein: CASSPRPTDTQYF
D gene: TRBD1; V gene: TRBV29-1; clone size: many; J gene: TRBJ2-7; CDR3 DNA: TGCAGCGTTGTGGGACAGGGAAACCCCTCCCAGTACTTC; CDR3 protein: CSVVGQGNPSQYF
D gene: .; V gene: TRBV6-2/TRBV6-3; clone size: .; J gene: TRBJ1-1; CDR3 DNA: TGTATCAGCAGTTACACTCCCCGGGGACGGAAGAACACTGAAGCTTTCTTT; CDR3 protein: CISSYTPRGRKNTEAFF
D gene: TRBD1; V gene: TRBV11-2; clone size: many; J gene: TRBJ1-1; CDR3 DNA: TGTGCCAGCACCACAAACCACAGGGGAACTAATGAAGCTTTCTTT; CDR3 protein: CASTTNHRGTNEAFF
D gene: .; V gene: TRBV29-1; clone size: .; J gene: TRBJ1-1; CDR3 DNA: TGCAGCGCTGGAGTGACGAACACTGTAGCTTTCTTT; CDR3 protein: CSAGVTNTVAFF
D gene: TRBD1; V gene: TRBV6-2/TRBV6-3; clone size: many; J gene: TRBJ1-5; CDR3 DNA: TGTGCCAGCAGTTATGGAAGGGGGCTGGGCAATCAGCCCCAGCATTTT; CDR3 protein: CASSYGRGLGNQPQHF
D gene: .; V gene: TRBV28; clone size: .; J gene: TRBJ2-2; CDR3 DNA: TGTGCCAGCAGTTTATTCGGGGGAGGACCGAACACCGGGGAGCTGTTTTTT; CDR3 protein: CASSLFGGGPNTGELFF
D gene: .; V gene: TRBV11-2; clone size: .; J gene: TRBJ1-4; CDR3 DNA: TGTGCCAGCAGCTTAGACCGGGGCACCTTGGGAAAGGTGCTGTTTTTT; CDR3 protein: CASSLDRGTLGKVLFF
D gene: .; V gene: TRBV11-2; clone size: once; J gene: TRBJ2-1; CDR3 DNA: TGTGCCGACAGCTTAGCGGTGGGCGGAACGGACAGTGAGCAGTTCTTC; CDR3 protein: CADSLAVGGTDSEQFF
D gene: .; V gene: TRBV6-6; clone size: many; J gene: TRBJ1-5; CDR3 DNA: TGTGCCGTGAGCACGGTCAGCAATCAGCCCCAGCATTTT; CDR3 protein: CAVSTVSNQPQHF
D gene: TRBD1; V gene: TRBV6-5; clone size: once; J gene: TRBJ2-3; CDR3 DNA: TGTGCCAGCAGAAAAGGCAGGGGGCCTTCCACAGATACGCAGTATTTT; CDR3 protein: CASRKGRGPSTDTQYF
D gene: .; V gene: TRBV11-2; clone size: .; J gene: TRBJ1-3; CDR3 DNA: TGTGCCAGCAGCCTTATGGGCAGTCTCTCTGGAACCACCATATATTTT; CDR3 protein: CASSLMGSLSGTTIYF
D gene: .; V gene: TRBV5-1; clone size: few; J gene: TRBJ1-2; CDR3 DNA: TGCGCCAGCAGCCTGGACAGCGCCTATGGCTACACCTTC; CDR3 protein: CASSLDSAYGYTF
D gene: .; V gene: TRBV12-3/TRBV12-4; clone size: many; J gene: TRBJ2-5; CDR3 DNA: TGTGCCAGCAGTTTTTCGGACAGGGAGGGGCCCCAAGAGACCCAGTACTTC; CDR3 protein: CASSFSDREGPQETQYF
D gene: .; V gene: TRBV11-2; clone size: .; J gene: TRBJ2-7; CDR3 DNA: TGTGCCAGCAGCTTGACGGATCCTGAGGGGAACTCCTACGAGCAGTACTTC; CDR3 protein: CASSLTDPEGNSYEQYF
D gene: .; V gene: TRBV6-5; clone size: many; J gene: TRBJ1-1; CDR3 DNA: TGTGCCAGCAGTTACCTCCGGGAAAATGAAGCTTTCTTT; CDR3 protein: CASSYLRENEAFF